A single sample gave rise to the 18 T cell receptor beta chains below, sequenced in a study of molecular identifiers for immune sequencing clone quantification. TCRdb independently ran MiXCR on the PCR reads; one entry per CDR3 protein. The sample lists a few hundred thousand distinct CDR3 sequences; about a fifth were seen once. Material: naive CD8+ T cells from blood, with Jurkat cell RNA spiked in. Subset: FACS-sorted CD8+CD4-CCR7+CD45RA+ naive T cells. These TCRs come from a human donor in good health. Some libraries in this study had Jurkat cell RNA spiked in.

This clonotype was seen a few times. The chain links TRBV25-1 to TRBJ2-7; unclear D gene. The CDR3 consists of 13 residues. Looked up from germline, CDR1 is MGHDK and CDR2 is SYGVNS. Trimming shortened V by 3 bases and J by 5 bases, and 11 bases separated the two germline ends. The CDR3 here is CASSDYKSNEQYF. The CDR3 DNA reads TGTGCCAGCAGTGACTATAAGAGCAACGAGCAGTACTTC.

This clonotype was seen repeatedly, ten times or more. The chain carries TRBV4-3 and TRBJ2-3; no clear D gene. V was pared by 0 bases and J by 5 bases, with 6 bases between. Germline CDR1 LGHNA, CDR2 YSLEER. The CDR3 covers 13 residues. The CDR3: CASSQDSVDTQYF. The CDR3 DNA reads as TGCGCCAGCAGCCAAGATTCTGTAGATACGCAGTATTTT.

V gene TRBV5-4 combines with J gene TRBJ2-1; D is perhaps TRBD2 (6 bases). The length of the CDR3 is 14 residues. The V and J ends lost 0 bases and 10 bases respectively, with 14 bases between them. From germline, CDR1 is SGHNT and CDR2 YYREEE (reference sequence). The CDR3 is CASSLVLSGEEQFF. Written as DNA, the CDR3 is TGTGCCAGCAGCTTGGTATTGTCGGGGGAAGAGCAGTTCTTC.

V and J are TRBV7-3 and TRBJ2-7; possible D gene TRBD1, 6 bases. CDR1 and CDR2 (germline): SGHTA, FQGTGA. This CDR3 has 13 residues. The V end was cut by 5 bases, the J end by 5 bases, with 13 bases between. CDR3 bases: TGTGCCAGCAGCACAACACAGGGTGACGAGCAGTACTTC. Translation gives CASSTTQGDEQYF.

The gene calls are TRBV2 and TRBJ2-7, with 12 bases aligning to TRBD2. The CDR3 runs 17 residues. V was clipped by 0 bases and J by 6 bases; unmatched bases: 9. The germline CDR1 and CDR2 sequences are SNHLY and FYNNEI. CDR3 region: CASSEALLAGGPFEQYF. CDR3 coding DNA: TGTGCCAGCAGTGAAGCGCTTCTAGCGGGGGGGCCTTTCGAGCAGTACTTC.

The sample holds a few counts of this clonotype. The V gene is TRBV6-2 or TRBV6-3, the J gene TRBJ2-7; D might be TRBD1 or TRBD2, each matching 5 bases. V was trimmed by 2 bases and J by 2 bases, leaving 10 bases between them. This CDR3 spans 14 amino acids. Germline-derived CDR1 and CDR2 are MNHEY and SVGEGT. CDR3 protein: CASSYGPGPYEQYF. The CDR3 nucleotides read TGTGCCAGCAGTTACGGTCCGGGACCCTACGAGCAGTACTTC.

The V call is TRBV5-1, the J call TRBJ2-7, with D perhaps matching TRBD1 or TRBD2 (5 bases each). Per germline, CDR1 SGHRS and CDR2 YFSETQ. The CDR3 is 14 amino acids. V lost 3 bases and J lost 5, with 15 bases in between. CDR3 nucleotide sequence: TGCGCCAGCAGCTCGCCGGGACCATTTGACGAGCAGTACTTC. Protein product: CASSSPGPFDEQYF.

V gene TRBV9 combines with J gene TRBJ1-5; 8 bases are shared with TRBD1. V dropped 4 bases and J dropped 7; count of bases not matched to a gene: 7. This CDR3 comprises 14 residues. Germline CDR1 reads SGDLS; CDR2 reads YYNGEE. DNA of the CDR3: TGTGCCAGCAGCACAGGACAGGGAAAACAGCCCCAGCATTTT. Residues: CASSTGQGKQPQHF.

The V and J genes are TRBV27 and TRBJ2-1; TRBD2 matches 7 bases. Germline assignment: CDR1 MNHEY and CDR2 SMNVEV (reference sequence). The ends lost 4 bases at V and 7 bases at J; junction bases unmatched: 7. This CDR3 contains 14 residues. Here the CDR3 reads CASSYSGDLNEQFF. CDR3 DNA sequence: TGTGCCAGCAGTTACAGCGGGGACCTTAATGAGCAGTTCTTC.

This chain joins TRBV28 and TRBJ2-3; D perhaps matches TRBD2 (6 bases). V was cut by 10 bases and J by 4 bases, with 21 bases left in between. The CDR3 consists of 15 residues. Germline V lookup: CDR1 MDHEN, CDR2 SYDVKM. As DNA, the CDR3 is TGTGCCACCTCCGGGGGAACGATGCGAGCAGATACGCAGTATTTT. This codes for CATSGGTMRADTQYF.

In its sample, this clonotype was seen many times. The gene calls are TRBV29-1 and TRBJ2-7, with D maybe TRBD2 (5 bases). Trimming left V 7 bases short and J 6 bases short, with 13 bases between. The germline V gene has CDR1 SQVTM and CDR2 ANQGSEA. The CDR3 covers 11 residues. The CDR3 here is CSAFIALEQYF. The CDR3 DNA sequence: TGCAGCGCTTTTATAGCGCTCGAGCAGTACTTC.

The table lists this clonotype with a few counts. J is TRBJ1-6 and V is TRBV15; D is uncertain. The V gene's germline CDR1 is LNHNV and CDR2 YYDKDF (reference sequence). V lost 6 bases, J lost 5 bases, and 11 bases lay in between. The CDR3 length is 14 residues. The CDR3 spells CATRTSENNSPLHF. CDR3 in DNA: TGTGCCACCAGGACATCGGAGAATAATTCACCCCTCCACTTT.

This clonotype was recorded at least ten times. The chain employs TRBV7-9 and TRBJ1-4; D not certain. Germline lookup yields CDR1 SEHNR and CDR2 FQNEAQ (reference sequence). V was trimmed by 5 bases and J by 0 bases, leaving 13 bases between them. The CDR3 covers 16 residues. CDR3 amino acids: CASSPARGSTNEKLFF. As DNA, the CDR3 is TGTGCCAGCAGCCCAGCCCGAGGTTCAACTAATGAAAAACTGTTTTTT.

A note on this clonotype: This clone may be a read error of a much larger clone one base away. This chain links TRBV3-1 with TRBJ1-1, with D maybe TRBD1 (6 bases). Trimming shortened V by 8 bases and J by 4 bases, and 17 bases separated the two germline ends. The CDR3 covers 14 residues. Germline V gene sequence: CDR1 LGHDT, CDR2 YNNKEL (reference sequence). The DNA of the CDR3 is TGTGCCAGCGGACGGACAGAGGAGAGCACTGAAGCTTTCTTT. Protein sequence: CASGRTEESTEAFF.

In this sample, this clonotype turned up many times. This chain connects TRBV4-3 to TRBJ2-3; 7 bases fit TRBD2. V trimming: 4 bases; J trimming: 1 base; junction bases outside the gene matches: 5. The CDR3 runs 15 residues. Germline assignment: CDR1 LGHNA and CDR2 YSLEER. In nucleotides, the CDR3 is TGCGCCAGCAGCCCACATCTAGCGGGCACAGATACGCAGTATTTT. This gives the protein CASSPHLAGTDTQYF.

The chain carries TRBV27 and TRBJ2-7; no clear D gene. The CDR3 extends over 16 amino acids. Between the trimmed V and J ends, which lost 0 bases and 3 bases, there was a span of 15 bases. Looked up from germline, CDR1 is MNHEY and CDR2 is SMNVEV (reference sequence). The CDR3 region has the DNA TGTGCCAGCAGTTTATCGTCCAGCTCAGAATTCTACGAGCAGTACTTC. As protein: CASSLSSSSEFYEQYF.

The rearrangement joins TRBV24-1 to TRBJ2-3; D tentatively fits TRBD1 or TRBD2 (5 bases each). V was cut by 3 bases and J by 1 base, with 10 bases left in between. Per germline, CDR1 KGHDR and CDR2 SFDVKD. There are 15 residues in the CDR3. CDR3 DNA: TGTGCCACCAGTGATGGGGGTCTGCGCACAGATACGCAGTATTTT. The encoded protein is CATSDGGLRTDTQYF.

This clonotype showed up many times. The J gene is TRBJ2-3, the V gene TRBV7-9; the D call may be TRBD1 or TRBD2 (5 bases each). Germline V gene lookup returns CDR1 SEHNR and CDR2 FQNEAQ (reference sequence). The germline V and J ends were trimmed by 5 bases and 5 bases, with 23 bases remaining between them. The CDR3 covers 17 residues. This CDR3 is CASSKSPGPLLKDTQYF. The CDR3 DNA reads TGTGCCAGCAGCAAAAGTCCGGGACCGCTTCTCAAAGATACGCAGTATTTT.